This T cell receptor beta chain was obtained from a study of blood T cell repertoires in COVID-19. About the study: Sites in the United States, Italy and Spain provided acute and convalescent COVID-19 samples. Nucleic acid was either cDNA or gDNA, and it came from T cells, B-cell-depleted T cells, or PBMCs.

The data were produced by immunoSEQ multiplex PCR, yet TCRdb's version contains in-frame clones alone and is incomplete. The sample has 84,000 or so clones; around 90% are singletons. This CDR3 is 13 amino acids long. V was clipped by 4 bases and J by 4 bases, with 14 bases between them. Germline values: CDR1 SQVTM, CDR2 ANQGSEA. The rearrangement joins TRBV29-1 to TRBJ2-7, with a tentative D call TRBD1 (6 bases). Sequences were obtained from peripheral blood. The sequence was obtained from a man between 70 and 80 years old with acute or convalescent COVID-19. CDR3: CSVAAGTHYEQYF. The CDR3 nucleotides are TGCAGCGTTGCTGCCGGGACACATTACGAGCAGTACTTC.